This is a list of T cell receptor beta chains from one sample in a study of blood T cell repertoires in COVID-19. The data were produced by immunoSEQ multiplex PCR, yet TCRdb's version contains in-frame clones alone and is incomplete. The sample consists of 200,000 to 250,000 clones, 80% to 85% of them appearing once. Sequencing was carried out using peripheral blood. Receptors originate from a woman in her 70s with COVID-19, enrolled during active disease. CDR3s include the opening cysteine and the closing phenylalanine or tryptophan. A D gene is named only where the DNA matches it firmly.

J	D	V	CDR3	DNA
TRBJ2-5	.	TRBV5-1	CASSSTPGETQYF	TGCGCCAGCAGCTCGACGCCAGGGGAGACCCAGTACTTC
TRBJ2-5	.	TRBV30	CAWSAQGQVETQYF	TGTGCCTGGAGCGCACAGGGTCAAGTAGAGACCCAGTACTTC
TRBJ2-7	TRBD2	TRBV6-2/TRBV6-3	CASSYTIPEAGGVAEQYF	TGTGCCAGCAGTTACACAATTCCCGAAGCGGGAGGCGTGGCCGAGCAGTACTTC
TRBJ1-4	.	TRBV7-9	CASSSLAGLEKLFF	TGTGCCAGCAGCTCCTTGGCAGGGTTGGAAAAACTGTTTTTT
TRBJ2-2	.	TRBV11-2	CASSLRTNTGELFF	TGTGCCAGCAGTCTGCGAACGAACACCGGGGAGCTGTTTTTT
TRBJ2-1	.	TRBV9	CASSPGSSSYNEQFF	TGTGCCAGCAGCCCAGGTTCAAGCTCCTACAATGAGCAGTTCTTC
TRBJ2-1	TRBD1	TRBV28	CASLGGLSYNEQFF	TGTGCCAGCTTAGGGGGCTTGAGCTACAATGAGCAGTTCTTC
TRBJ2-5	TRBD2	TRBV11-3	CASSAGGDQETQYF	TGTGCCAGCAGCGCGGGGGGAGACCAAGAGACCCAGTACTTC
TRBJ2-2	.	TRBV3-1/TRBV3-2	CASSQEASLLTGELFF	TGTGCCAGCAGCCAAGAAGCTAGCCTGTTGACCGGGGAGCTGTTTTTT
TRBJ1-1	.	TRBV6-5	CASKYRESTEAFF	TGTGCCAGCAAATACAGGGAAAGCACTGAAGCTTTCTTT
TRBJ1-3	.	TRBV4-2	CASSQVAEGNTIYF	TGTGCCAGCAGCCAAGTGGCAGAAGGAAACACCATATATTTT